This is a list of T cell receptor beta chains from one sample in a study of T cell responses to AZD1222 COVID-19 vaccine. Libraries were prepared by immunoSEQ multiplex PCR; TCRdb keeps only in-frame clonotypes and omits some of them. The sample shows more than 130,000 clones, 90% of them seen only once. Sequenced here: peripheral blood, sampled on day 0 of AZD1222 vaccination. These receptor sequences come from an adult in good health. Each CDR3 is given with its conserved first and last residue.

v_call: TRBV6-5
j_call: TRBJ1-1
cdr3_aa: CASRRLRENTEAFF

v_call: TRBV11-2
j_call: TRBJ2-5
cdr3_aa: CASSWPGLRETQYF

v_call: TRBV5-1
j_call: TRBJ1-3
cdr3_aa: CASSMTTGSAGNTIYF

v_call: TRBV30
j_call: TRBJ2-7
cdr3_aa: CAWRGTSGGLGEQYF

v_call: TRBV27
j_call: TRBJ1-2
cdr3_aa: CASSLGGFGGYTF

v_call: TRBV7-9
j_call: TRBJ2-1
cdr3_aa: CASRDLAGHEQFF

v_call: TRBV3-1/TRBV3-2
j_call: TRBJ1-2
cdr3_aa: CASSPPEGPVTF

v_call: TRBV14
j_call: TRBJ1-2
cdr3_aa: CASSQGQGYSPYGYTF

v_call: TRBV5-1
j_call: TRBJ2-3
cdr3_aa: CASIQGSGSSTDTQYF

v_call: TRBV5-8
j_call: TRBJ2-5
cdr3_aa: CASSPDRVRETQYF

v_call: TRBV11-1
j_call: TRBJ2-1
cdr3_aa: CASRREGHEQFF

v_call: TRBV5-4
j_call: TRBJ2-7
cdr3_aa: CASSFLGTSYGEQYF

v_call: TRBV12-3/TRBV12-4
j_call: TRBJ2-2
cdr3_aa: CASSLNTGELFF

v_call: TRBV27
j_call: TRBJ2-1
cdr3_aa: CASSFLWREAVYNEQFF

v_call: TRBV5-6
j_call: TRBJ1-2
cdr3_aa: CASSPINAAIGNYGYTF

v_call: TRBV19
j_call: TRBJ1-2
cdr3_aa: CASSIWSGDYGYTF

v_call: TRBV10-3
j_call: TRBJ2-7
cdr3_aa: CAISESWQGSYEQYF

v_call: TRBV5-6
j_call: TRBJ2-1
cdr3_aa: CASSLFSPYNEQFF

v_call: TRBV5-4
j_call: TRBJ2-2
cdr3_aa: CASSGGQGRRTGELFF

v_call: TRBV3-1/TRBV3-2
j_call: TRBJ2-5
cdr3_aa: CASSQGERVETQYF

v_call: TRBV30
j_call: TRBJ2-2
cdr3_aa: CAWSDPGLAITGELFF

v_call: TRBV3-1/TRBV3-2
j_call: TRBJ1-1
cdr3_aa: CASSQERIANTEAFF

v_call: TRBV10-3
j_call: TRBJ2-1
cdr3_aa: CAITPSGVGEQFF

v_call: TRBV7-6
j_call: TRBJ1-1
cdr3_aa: CASSLLSGRVDTEAFF

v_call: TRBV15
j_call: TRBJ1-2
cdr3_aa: CATSRDLGEGYTF

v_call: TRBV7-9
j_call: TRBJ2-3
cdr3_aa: CASSLEDTQYF